A selection of T cell receptor beta chains follows, all from one sample in a study of blood T cell repertoires in COVID-19. Assay used: immunoSEQ multiplex PCR; TCRdb lists only in-frame clones, some missing. The table records around 99,000 clones, just over 90% of them present only once. Specimen: peripheral blood. The receptors stem from a man in his fifties or sixties with acute or convalescent COVID-19. Each CDR3 is given with its conserved first and last residue. D genes are given only for firm matches.

V gene	D gene	J gene	CDR3 protein
TRBV29-1	TRBD2	TRBJ2-1	CSVTPLAGYNEQFF
TRBV12-3/TRBV12-4	-	TRBJ2-4	CASSFSLYIQYF
TRBV7-2	TRBD1	TRBJ2-7	CASSLARTGTPYEQYF
TRBV2	TRBD1	TRBJ1-1	CASSSQGANTEAFF
TRBV15	-	TRBJ1-2	CATSRDPGYYGYTF
TRBV3-1/TRBV3-2	-	TRBJ1-4	CASSQDIGAEKLFF
TRBV5-1	TRBD2	TRBJ2-7	CASRLAGGGFDEQYF
TRBV6-5	-	TRBJ2-2	CASNRDARTGELFF
TRBV29-1	TRBD2	TRBJ2-1	CSAGGGGNEQFF
TRBV7-2	TRBD2	TRBJ2-7	CASSPRTSYEQYF
TRBV6-1	-	TRBJ1-4	CASSEMTDYNEKLFF
TRBV3-1/TRBV3-2	-	TRBJ1-3	CASSRPLGEGNTIYF
TRBV7-2	TRBD2	TRBJ2-5	CASTFSTGTSETQYF
TRBV5-1	TRBD1	TRBJ2-7	CASSLGTGGRSYEQYF
TRBV19	TRBD1	TRBJ2-7	CASSITGQGYEQYF
TRBV5-1	-	TRBJ1-4	CASSLAGSDGEKLFF
TRBV5-4	TRBD2	TRBJ2-3	CASSLVELAGTDTQYF
TRBV19	TRBD1	TRBJ1-2	CASSTIRQGTNYGYTF
TRBV7-2	-	TRBJ2-7	CASSLNRDSYEQYF
TRBV24-1	-	TRBJ2-4	CATSRGLRPSLAKNIQYF
TRBV5-1	TRBD2	TRBJ2-2	CASSLSPGGTGELFF
TRBV13	TRBD2	TRBJ2-7	CASSLRLAGGPYEQYF
TRBV3-1/TRBV3-2	TRBD2	TRBJ2-1	CASSPGLAGMFNEQFF
TRBV7-9	-	TRBJ2-1	CASSLYPNYNEQFF
TRBV5-1	-	TRBJ2-3	CASSPGDSSTDTQYF
TRBV10-3	-	TRBJ1-1	CAIWDLGRGDTEAFF
TRBV5-1	TRBD1	TRBJ1-2	CASSRPGTGGAVGGYTF
TRBV18	-	TRBJ1-1	CASSPPGWRRGTEAFF
TRBV19	-	TRBJ1-1	CASTTERGTEAFF
TRBV2	-	TRBJ1-4	CASTERRLTNEKLFF
TRBV20-1	-	TRBJ1-1	CSARATEEAFF
TRBV7-9	-	TRBJ2-1	CASSLVSYEQFF